Below are 18 T cell receptor beta chains sequenced from a single sample in a study of graft-versus-host responses after intestinal transplantation listed by TCRdb under 2021. Library generation was performed with the immunoSEQ multiplex PCR assay. TCRdb obtained this table from immuneACCESS and retained in-frame rearrangements with V and J assigned. These tables miss some clones; where compared with another copy, unresolved V genes account for less than half of the shortfall, and the remainder is unexplained. Recorded for this sample are approximately 68,000 clones; roughly 89% of them occurred a single time. The ten largest clones capture roughly 4% of the sample. This sample's time point label indicates: cells obtained before transplantation from donor or recipient. Their antigens remain unidentified. The specimen was unstimulated CD8+ T cells sorted from spleen or lymph node cells, collected before transplant. The receptors stem from a human donor who was the organ donor for an intestinal transplant.

V gene TRBV28 combines with J gene TRBJ2-3, with TRBD2 matching over 10 bases. The CDR3 runs 16 residues. Germline-derived CDR1 and CDR2 are MDHEN and SYDVKM. With V trimmed by 4 bases and J by 0 bases, 4 bases remained unmatched. CDR3 sequence reads: CASSSSGGPSTDTQYF. The CDR3, as DNA: TGTGCCAGCAGTTCTAGCGGGGGTCCCAGCACAGATACGCAGTATTTT.

This chain uses TRBV4-1 with TRBJ2-1; D uncertain. With 4 bases removed from V and 1 base from J, the gap between germline ends came to 11 bases. The CDR3 is 15 residues long. Germline loops: CDR1 MGHRA, CDR2 YSYEKL. CDR3 amino acids: CASSLSAASYNEQFF. CDR3 sequence (DNA): TGCGCCAGCAGCCTATCCGCGGCGTCCTACAATGAGCAGTTCTTC.

This clone was observed a handful of times. The gene calls are TRBV6-1 and TRBJ1-5, with a tentative D call TRBD1 (6 bases). Trimming cost V 7 bases and J 4 bases, with 11 bases left between them. The CDR3 runs 13 residues. Germline assignment: CDR1 MNHNS and CDR2 SASEGT. CDR3 region: CASKDSNNQPQHF. The DNA of the CDR3 is TGTGCCAGCAAGGACAGCAATAATCAGCCCCAGCATTTT.

Written as DNA, the CDR3 is TGTGCCAGCAGCCTGGGACAGGGCTGGGGCGAGCAGTACGTC. It is translated as CASSLGQGWGEQYV. The V call is TRBV7-8, the J call TRBJ2-7; TRBD1 matches 9 bases. CDR1 SGHVS and CDR2 FQNEAQ come from the germline V gene. V lost 5 bases and J lost 6; bases outside the gene matches: 8. CDR3 length equals 14 residues.

This clone was observed a single time. The limits of the CDR3 on the DNA are not certain, so only TCRdb's listed CDR3 is given. The chain is built from TRBV5-6 and TRBJ1-3. Per the germline V gene, CDR1 is SGHDT and CDR2 is YYEEEE. The CDR3 is 14 amino acids long, termini counted. The chain's CDR3 is CASSLVGQGSGLYF.

The chain links TRBV15 to TRBJ1-2; the match to TRBD1 covers 7 bases. CDR1 is LNHNV, CDR2 YYDKDF, per germline (reference sequence). The ends lost 0 bases at V and 3 bases at J; junction bases unmatched: 10. The CDR3 contains 17 residues. This CDR3 reads CATSREGLRQGYYGYTF. As DNA, the CDR3 is TGTGCCACCAGCAGAGAAGGTTTGAGACAGGGCTACTATGGCTACACCTTC.

In regard to this clone: Other DNA sequences within the sample encode an identical CDR3. The CDR3: CASSLAGGSNQPQHF. CDR3 in DNA: TGCGCCAGCAGCCTTGCTGGGGGCAGCAATCAGCCCCAGCATTTT. The V call is TRBV5-1, the J call TRBJ1-5; D might be TRBD1 (6 bases). Germline lookup yields CDR1 SGHRS and CDR2 YFSETQ. V lost 4 bases and J lost 1, with 12 bases in between. This CDR3 comprises 15 residues.

CDR3: CASSDAGQGYNEQFF. In DNA, the CDR3 is TGTGCCAGCAGTGACGCGGGACAGGGGTACAATGAGCAGTTCTTC. The genes are TRBV6-4 and TRBJ2-1; 10 bases line up with TRBD1. The CDR3 spans 15 residues. From germline, CDR1 is MRHNA and CDR2 SNTAGT. Trimming at V came to 2 bases and at J to 4 bases, leaving 2 bases not matched to a gene.

The rearrangement links TRBV28 to TRBJ1-2; 8 bases fit TRBD1. The germline CDR1 and CDR2 sequences are MDHEN and SYDVKM. V shed 10 bases and J 5 bases; nucleotides not matched to a gene: 9. This CDR3 is built from 13 residues. CDR3 protein: CAITGQGKYGYTF. The CDR3 DNA sequence: TGTGCCATTACCGGACAGGGCAAGTATGGCTACACCTTC.

V usage is TRBV4-1 and J usage is TRBJ1-6; possible D gene TRBD1, 5 bases. The CDR3 covers 17 residues. The V end was cut by 4 bases, the J end by 0 bases, with 13 bases between. Germline V gene lookup returns CDR1 MGHRA and CDR2 YSYEKL. The CDR3 nucleotides are TGCGCCAGCAGCCGAGACGACAGCAGCTCCTATAATTCACCCCTCCACTTT. Protein sequence: CASSRDDSSSYNSPLHF.

The chain uses TRBV6-5 and TRBJ1-3; D is ambiguous. The CDR3 is made up of 14 amino acids. Germline CDR1 MNHEY, CDR2 SVGAGI. The V and J ends lost 0 bases and 0 bases respectively, with 3 bases between them. This chain's CDR3 is CASSYSSSGNTIYF. The DNA of the CDR3 is TGTGCCAGCAGTTACTCGAGCTCTGGAAACACCATATATTTT.

The chain is built from TRBV7-2 and TRBJ1-5; weak D call: TRBD1 (6 bases). The CDR3 covers 16 residues. Per the germline V gene, CDR1 is SGHTA and CDR2 is FQGNSA. The germline V and J ends were trimmed by 5 bases and 6 bases, with 20 bases remaining between them. CDR3 amino acids: CASSPLIQGSGQPQHF. CDR3 in DNA: TGTGCCAGCAGCCCACTTATCCAGGGGTCCGGTCAGCCCCAGCATTTT.

This CDR3 reads CASSLGQSSGVQETQYF. CDR3 DNA: TGTGCCAGCAGCTTAGGGCAATCTAGCGGGGTCCAAGAGACCCAGTACTTC. This chain uses TRBV28 with TRBJ2-5; 9 nucleotides line up with TRBD2. The length of the CDR3 is 17 residues. Germline CDR1 and CDR2: MDHEN and SYDVKM. Unmatched junction bases numbered 12, after V lost 6 bases and J lost 1 base.

This clone was seen just once. The V call is TRBV13, the J call TRBJ1-1, with TRBD1 matching 9 bases. This CDR3 region has 16 residues. CDR1 is PRHDT, CDR2 FYEKMQ, per germline (reference sequence). V trimming: 6 bases; J trimming: 5 bases; junction bases outside the gene matches: 13. In nucleotides, the CDR3 is TGTGCCAGCAGGGCACTATGGGGACAGGGAAGAACTGAAGCTTTCTTT. Encoded protein: CASRALWGQGRTEAFF.

This clone has more than one count but fewer than ten. The genes are TRBV4-3 and TRBJ1-2, with 10 nucleotides matching TRBD1. This CDR3 has 18 residues. Looked up from germline, CDR1 is LGHNA and CDR2 is YSLEER. V lost 2 bases, J lost 2 bases, and 11 bases stayed unmatched. The CDR3 loop is CASSQLLFRTGGNYGYTF. In DNA form, the CDR3 reads TGCGCCAGCAGCCAACTCTTGTTCCGGACAGGGGGGAACTATGGCTACACCTTC.

The V and J genes are TRBV6-5 and TRBJ2-5, with 8 positions matching TRBD2. The CDR3 runs to 14 residues. The trim removed 5 bases at V and 1 base at J, leaving 3 bases unmatched. Looked up from germline, CDR1 is MNHEY and CDR2 is SVGAGI. CDR3 nucleotide sequence: TGTGCCAGCAGTCACGGGGGGGCCCAAGAGACCCAGTACTTC. Protein: CASSHGGAQETQYF.

The chain combines TRBV9 with TRBJ2-1, with D maybe TRBD2 (6 bases). This CDR3 region has 15 residues. Germline CDR1 is SGDLS and CDR2 is YYNGEE. Trimming took 3 bases from V and 8 from J, leaving 18 bases between them. The CDR3 protein is CASSAGGAPVDEQFF. CDR3 nucleotides: TGTGCCAGCAGCGCTGGCGGGGCTCCAGTTGATGAGCAGTTCTTC.

This clone was picked up one time. V gene TRBV28 combines with J gene TRBJ1-2, with 8 bases that match TRBD1. This CDR3 is built from 15 residues. Germline V lookup: CDR1 MDHEN, CDR2 SYDVKM. The J segment lost 4 bases and the V segment lost 3 bases, leaving 7 bases of the junction unmatched. CDR3 DNA sequence: TGTGCCAGCAGTTTTGGCCAGGGGGCTGCCTATGGCTACACCTTC. This gives the protein CASSFGQGAAYGYTF.